This T cell receptor beta chain was documented in a study of shared clonotypes between healthy human individuals. On the study more broadly: Researchers assigned three CD4 naive, three CD4 memory, two CD8 naive and one CD8 memory plate to each donor.

Study-level points and caveats: Generally, naive subsets (rather than memory subsets) showed larger estimated richness.

Worth noting for this clone: As yet, its antigen is unknown.

In the source study's methods: Without quality scores, immunoSEQ junctional reads could not be filtered like full-length reads. Sequencing used immunoSEQ multiplex PCR; TCRdb keeps in-frame clones, though not all of them. That table gives V, J and clone size, and the DNA gave D and trimming. The table has 800,000 or so clones, about 96% seen once. It was CD45RO-negative cells, positively selected for CCR7, that made up naive CD8 cells, with terminally differentiated effector memory CD45RA+ cells excluded. This CDR3 spans 15 amino acids. Germline V gives CDR1 WSHSY, CDR2 SAAADI. V lost 4 bases and J 10 bases, leaving 20 bases between the germline ends.

V usage is TRBV10-2 and J usage is TRBJ2-1; no firm D call. The sequence was obtained from a man under 40 in good health. The sample taken for sequencing was naive CD8+ T cells sorted from blood. This CDR3 reads CASSVYKEYGREQFF. CDR3 nucleotides: TGCGCCAGCAGTGTATATAAGGAGTACGGCCGCGAGCAGTTCTTC.